The sequence of this T cell receptor beta chain was determined in a study of cytomegalovirus exposure and HLA in healthy donors. Study conclusions and caveats: It was reported in a later analysis that an Asian-associated ancestry cluster showed fewer N-insertions than the approximately 690-donor mean. Analysis performed later showed TCR beta chains linked to HLA being more clonally expanded than equally common others.

PCR primers comprised 60 Vbeta and 13 Jbeta primers. Assay used: immunoSEQ multiplex PCR; TCRdb lists only in-frame clones, some missing. The sample records around 130,000 clones, 82% being singletons. V was pared by 3 bases and J by 10 bases, with 11 bases of the junction left unmatched. Germline lookup yields CDR1 LGHNA and CDR2 YNFKEQ. The CDR3 totals 16 residues. About this clone itself: Its antigen is unidentified.

This clonotype was sampled from a boy aged 2-9 years in good health and CMV-seronegative. Sequenced material: PBMCs. The J gene is TRBJ1-6, the V gene TRBV4-2; the match to TRBD1 covers 8 bases. CDR3 bases: TGTGCCAGCAGCCATGAGACAGGGGCGGAAGGCTCACCCCTCCACTTT. As protein: CASSHETGAEGSPLHF.